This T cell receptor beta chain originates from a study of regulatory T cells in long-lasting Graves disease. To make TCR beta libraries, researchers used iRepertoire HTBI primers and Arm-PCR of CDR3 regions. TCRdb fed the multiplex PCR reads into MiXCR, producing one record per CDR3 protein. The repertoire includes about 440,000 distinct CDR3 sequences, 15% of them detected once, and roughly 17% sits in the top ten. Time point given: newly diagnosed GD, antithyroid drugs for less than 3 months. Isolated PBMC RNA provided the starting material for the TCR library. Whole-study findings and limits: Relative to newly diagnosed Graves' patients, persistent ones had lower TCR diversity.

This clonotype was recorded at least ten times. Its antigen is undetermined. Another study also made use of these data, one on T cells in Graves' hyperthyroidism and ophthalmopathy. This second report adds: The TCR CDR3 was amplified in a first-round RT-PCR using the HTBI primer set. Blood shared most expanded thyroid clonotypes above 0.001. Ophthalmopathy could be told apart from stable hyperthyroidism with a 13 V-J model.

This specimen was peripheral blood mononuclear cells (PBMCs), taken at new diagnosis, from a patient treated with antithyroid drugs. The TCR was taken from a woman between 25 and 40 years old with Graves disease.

As DNA, the CDR3 is TGTGCCAGCAGCTTGGGGTCGGTTGGTCAGCCCCAGCATTTT. It codes for CASSLGSVGQPQHF. The gene calls are TRBV9 and TRBJ1-5; D is uncertain. The V end was cut by 4 bases, the J end by 6 bases, with 14 bases between. This CDR3 spans 14 amino acids. From germline, CDR1 is SGDLS and CDR2 YYNGEE.